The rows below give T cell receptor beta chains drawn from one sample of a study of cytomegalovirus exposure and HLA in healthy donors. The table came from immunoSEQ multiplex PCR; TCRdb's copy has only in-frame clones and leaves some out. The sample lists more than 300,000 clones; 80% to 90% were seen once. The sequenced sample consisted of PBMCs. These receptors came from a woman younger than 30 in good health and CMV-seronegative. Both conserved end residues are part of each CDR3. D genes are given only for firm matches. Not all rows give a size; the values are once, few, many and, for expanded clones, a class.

CDR3aa: CASSPRGLAGYEQYF; CDR3nt: TGTGCCAGCAGCCCCCGGGGACTAGCGGGATACGAGCAGTACTTC; abundance: .; v_gene: TRBV5-6; d_gene: TRBD2; j_gene: TRBJ2-7
CDR3aa: CASSQGLAGSYEQYF; CDR3nt: TGTGCCAGCAGCCAGGGACTAGCGGGCTCCTACGAGCAGTACTTC; abundance: .; v_gene: TRBV9; d_gene: TRBD2; j_gene: TRBJ2-7
CDR3aa: CASSPQAWGAEAFF; CDR3nt: TGCGCCAGCAGCCCCCAGGCATGGGGCGCTGAAGCTTTCTTT; abundance: .; v_gene: TRBV4-1; d_gene: .; j_gene: TRBJ1-1
CDR3aa: CASSSGTSSNEQFF; CDR3nt: TGTGCCAGCAGTTCCGGGACTAGCAGTAATGAGCAGTTCTTC; abundance: few; v_gene: TRBV6-5; d_gene: TRBD2; j_gene: TRBJ2-1
CDR3aa: CASSNTGSSGELFF; CDR3nt: TGTGCCAGCAGCAACACAGGGTCGTCCGGGGAGCTGTTTTTT; abundance: .; v_gene: TRBV9; d_gene: .; j_gene: TRBJ2-2
CDR3aa: CASSSQLAGSTDEQFF; CDR3nt: TGTGCCAGCAGCTCTCAACTAGCGGGATCTACGGATGAGCAGTTCTTC; abundance: .; v_gene: TRBV7-6; d_gene: TRBD2; j_gene: TRBJ2-1
CDR3aa: CASSITGGQSYEQYF; CDR3nt: TGTGCCAGTAGTATCACGGGAGGACAATCCTACGAGCAGTACTTC; abundance: .; v_gene: TRBV19; d_gene: TRBD2; j_gene: TRBJ2-7
CDR3aa: CASSLSWDTTYEQYF; CDR3nt: TGTGCCAGCAGTTTATCGTGGGACACTACCTACGAGCAGTACTTC; abundance: .; v_gene: TRBV28; d_gene: .; j_gene: TRBJ2-7
CDR3aa: CASSRGLKETQYF; CDR3nt: TGCGCCAGCAGCCGAGGACTAAAAGAGACCCAGTACTTC; abundance: .; v_gene: TRBV4-1; d_gene: .; j_gene: TRBJ2-5
CDR3aa: CASGGGGLSLGEQYF; CDR3nt: TGTGCCAGCGGAGGGGGCGGACTAAGCCTGGGGGAGCAGTACTTC; abundance: .; v_gene: TRBV6-1; d_gene: .; j_gene: TRBJ2-7
CDR3aa: CASSLGQGLGETQYF; CDR3nt: TGTGCCAGCAGCTTAGGACAGGGCCTAGGAGAGACCCAGTACTTC; abundance: .; v_gene: TRBV5-6; d_gene: TRBD1; j_gene: TRBJ2-5
CDR3aa: CSVGGGQGETQYF; CDR3nt: TGCAGCGTTGGGGGGGGACAGGGAGAGACCCAGTACTTC; abundance: .; v_gene: TRBV29-1; d_gene: TRBD1; j_gene: TRBJ2-5
CDR3aa: CASSPRQGASNEQFF; CDR3nt: TGTGCCAGCAGCCCGCGACAGGGGGCGTCCAATGAGCAGTTCTTC; abundance: .; v_gene: TRBV9; d_gene: TRBD1; j_gene: TRBJ2-1
CDR3aa: CASSLRQRTEAFF; CDR3nt: TGTGCCAGCAGTTTAAGGCAGAGGACTGAAGCTTTCTTT; abundance: .; v_gene: TRBV27; d_gene: .; j_gene: TRBJ1-1
CDR3aa: CASSVSGQGYEKLFF; CDR3nt: TGTGCCAGCAGCGTCTCCGGACAGGGATATGAAAAACTGTTTTTT; abundance: .; v_gene: TRBV9; d_gene: TRBD1; j_gene: TRBJ1-4
CDR3aa: CASSLETETDTQYF; CDR3nt: TGCGCCAGCAGCTTGGAGACAGAGACAGATACGCAGTATTTT; abundance: .; v_gene: TRBV5-1; d_gene: .; j_gene: TRBJ2-3
CDR3aa: CASSYARGQNTGELFF; CDR3nt: TGTGCCAGCAGCTACGCCAGGGGGCAGAACACCGGGGAGCTGTTTTTT; abundance: .; v_gene: TRBV28; d_gene: TRBD1; j_gene: TRBJ2-2
CDR3aa: CASALGPDYEQYF; CDR3nt: TGCGCCAGCGCCCTGGGGCCGGATTACGAGCAGTACTTC; abundance: .; v_gene: TRBV5-1; d_gene: .; j_gene: TRBJ2-7
CDR3aa: CASRPRAGDEQYF; CDR3nt: TGTGCCAGCAGGCCCCGGGCGGGGGACGAGCAGTACTTC; abundance: .; v_gene: TRBV6-5; d_gene: TRBD2; j_gene: TRBJ2-7
CDR3aa: CASSLDRAARTDTQYF; CDR3nt: TGTGCCAGCAGCTTAGATCGAGCGGCTCGCACAGATACGCAGTATTTT; abundance: .; v_gene: TRBV7-8; d_gene: .; j_gene: TRBJ2-3
CDR3aa: CASSGGGRGETQYF; CDR3nt: TGCGCCAGCTCCGGGGGGGGCCGTGGGGAGACCCAGTACTTC; abundance: .; v_gene: TRBV5-1; d_gene: TRBD2; j_gene: TRBJ2-5
CDR3aa: CASSLGDRAYSYEQYF; CDR3nt: TGTGCCAGCAGCTTGGGGGACAGGGCTTACTCCTACGAGCAGTACTTC; abundance: .; v_gene: TRBV5-6; d_gene: TRBD1; j_gene: TRBJ2-7
CDR3aa: CASSLFAGDNEQFF; CDR3nt: TGTGCCAGCAGCTTGTTTGCGGGTGACAATGAGCAGTTCTTC; abundance: .; v_gene: TRBV5-4; d_gene: .; j_gene: TRBJ2-1
CDR3aa: CASSQGMASGVAKNIQYF; CDR3nt: TGCGCCAGCAGCCAAGGAATGGCTAGCGGGGTAGCCAAAAACATTCAGTACTTC; abundance: .; v_gene: TRBV4-1; d_gene: TRBD2; j_gene: TRBJ2-4
CDR3aa: CASSQDRGRTTEAFF; CDR3nt: TGTGCCAGCAGCCAAGACAGGGGGCGGACCACTGAAGCTTTCTTT; abundance: .; v_gene: TRBV14; d_gene: TRBD1; j_gene: TRBJ1-1
CDR3aa: CASSISSVTGELFF; CDR3nt: TGTGCCAGCAGTATCAGTAGCGTCACCGGGGAGCTGTTTTTT; abundance: .; v_gene: TRBV27; d_gene: .; j_gene: TRBJ2-2
CDR3aa: CASSWGDAQYF; CDR3nt: TGCGCCAGCAGCTGGGGGGACGCGCAGTACTTC; abundance: .; v_gene: TRBV5-1; d_gene: .; j_gene: TRBJ2-7
CDR3aa: CASSMAGEGQETQYF; CDR3nt: TGTGCCAGTAGTATGGCAGGGGAAGGCCAAGAGACCCAGTACTTC; abundance: .; v_gene: TRBV19; d_gene: .; j_gene: TRBJ2-5
CDR3aa: CASSLGGASTDTQYF; CDR3nt: TGTGCCAGCAGTTTAGGAGGAGCCAGCACAGATACGCAGTATTTT; abundance: .; v_gene: TRBV28; d_gene: .; j_gene: TRBJ2-3
CDR3aa: CASSLAQGGSNEQFF; CDR3nt: TGTGCCAGCAGCTTAGCGCAGGGGGGAAGCAATGAGCAGTTCTTC; abundance: .; v_gene: TRBV11-2; d_gene: .; j_gene: TRBJ2-1
CDR3aa: CASRGALNEKLFF; CDR3nt: TGTGCCAGCAGGGGGGCCCTAAATGAAAAACTGTTTTTT; abundance: once; v_gene: TRBV28; d_gene: .; j_gene: TRBJ1-4
CDR3aa: CASSLVGVEAFF; CDR3nt: TGTGCCAGCTCCCTGGTCGGGGTTGAAGCTTTCTTT; abundance: once; v_gene: TRBV18; d_gene: .; j_gene: TRBJ1-1
CDR3aa: CASSYAANPGYTF; CDR3nt: TGTGCCAGCAGCTACGCAGCGAATCCAGGCTACACCTTC; abundance: .; v_gene: TRBV5-4; d_gene: .; j_gene: TRBJ1-2
CDR3aa: CASSLGQGAGNTIYF; CDR3nt: TGTGCCAGCAGCTTGGGACAGGGAGCTGGAAACACCATATATTTT; abundance: .; v_gene: TRBV11-2; d_gene: TRBD1; j_gene: TRBJ1-3
CDR3aa: CSAGFQGADTEAFF; CDR3nt: TGCAGCGCTGGGTTTCAAGGGGCGGACACTGAAGCTTTCTTT; abundance: .; v_gene: TRBV29-1; d_gene: .; j_gene: TRBJ1-1
CDR3aa: CASSYSKQNGYTF; CDR3nt: TGTGCCAGCAGTTACTCGAAACAGAACGGCTACACCTTC; abundance: .; v_gene: TRBV6-5; d_gene: .; j_gene: TRBJ1-2
CDR3aa: CSGHWGIEGLAGEYNEQFF; CDR3nt: TGCAGCGGTCACTGGGGGATCGAGGGACTAGCGGGAGAGTACAATGAGCAGTTCTTC; abundance: .; v_gene: TRBV29-1; d_gene: TRBD2; j_gene: TRBJ2-1
CDR3aa: CASSSRTSTDTQYF; CDR3nt: TGTGCCAGCAGCTCAAGGACTAGCACAGATACGCAGTATTTT; abundance: .; v_gene: TRBV7-9; d_gene: .; j_gene: TRBJ2-3
CDR3aa: CASAGTGYSGNTIYF; CDR3nt: TGTGCCAGCGCCGGGACAGGGTACTCTGGAAACACCATATATTTT; abundance: .; v_gene: TRBV2; d_gene: TRBD1; j_gene: TRBJ1-3
CDR3aa: CASSLGGGSEAFF; CDR3nt: TGTGCCAGCAGCTTAGGAGGGGGCTCTGAAGCTTTCTTT; abundance: .; v_gene: TRBV7-2; d_gene: TRBD1; j_gene: TRBJ1-1
CDR3aa: CATRPSGRAEQYF; CDR3nt: TGTGCCACAAGGCCCAGCGGGAGGGCCGAGCAGTACTTC; abundance: few; v_gene: TRBV27; d_gene: TRBD2; j_gene: TRBJ2-7
CDR3aa: CASSLNPLAGGPPGEQYF; CDR3nt: TGTGCCAGCAGTTTAAATCCACTAGCGGGAGGGCCCCCTGGCGAGCAGTACTTC; abundance: .; v_gene: TRBV27; d_gene: TRBD2; j_gene: TRBJ2-7
CDR3aa: CSVEAQDSYEQYF; CDR3nt: TGCAGCGTTGAAGCGCAGGACTCCTACGAGCAGTACTTC; abundance: .; v_gene: TRBV29-1; d_gene: .; j_gene: TRBJ2-7
CDR3aa: CASSLATSGITGELFF; CDR3nt: TGTGCCAGCAGCTTGGCGACTAGCGGGATCACCGGGGAGCTGTTTTTT; abundance: .; v_gene: TRBV5-6; d_gene: TRBD2; j_gene: TRBJ2-2
CDR3aa: CASSLTHTGELFF; CDR3nt: TGTGCCAGCAGCTTAACTCACACCGGGGAGCTGTTTTTT; abundance: once; v_gene: TRBV7-8; d_gene: .; j_gene: TRBJ2-2
CDR3aa: CASSSTGSNEQFF; CDR3nt: TGTGCCAGCAGTTCGACAGGGAGCAATGAGCAGTTCTTC; abundance: .; v_gene: TRBV28; d_gene: TRBD1; j_gene: TRBJ2-1
CDR3aa: CASSQVGTVANYGYTF; CDR3nt: TGCGCCAGCAGCCAAGTCGGGACAGTAGCTAACTATGGCTACACCTTC; abundance: .; v_gene: TRBV4-1; d_gene: TRBD1; j_gene: TRBJ1-2
CDR3aa: CASSQTSGRGHEQFF; CDR3nt: TGTGCCAGCAGCCAGACTAGCGGGAGGGGCCATGAGCAGTTCTTC; abundance: .; v_gene: TRBV5-5; d_gene: TRBD2; j_gene: TRBJ2-1
CDR3aa: CASSPGQLDHYGYTF; CDR3nt: TGTGCCAGCAGCCCGGGACAGCTAGACCACTATGGCTACACCTTC; abundance: .; v_gene: TRBV6-1; d_gene: TRBD1; j_gene: TRBJ1-2
CDR3aa: CASSFTSPTSGVPPFEQYF; CDR3nt: TGTGCCAGCAGTTTCACTAGCCCGACTAGCGGAGTTCCCCCTTTCGAGCAGTACTTC; abundance: .; v_gene: TRBV27; d_gene: TRBD2; j_gene: TRBJ2-7
CDR3aa: CASSPSTELSYEQYF; CDR3nt: TGTGCCAGCTCACCCTCTACTGAGCTATCCTACGAGCAGTACTTC; abundance: few; v_gene: TRBV18; d_gene: .; j_gene: TRBJ2-7
CDR3aa: CASSQRTRDREGNTIYF; CDR3nt: TGTGCCAGCAGCCAACGAACCCGTGACAGGGAGGGAAACACCATATATTTT; abundance: .; v_gene: TRBV4-2; d_gene: TRBD1; j_gene: TRBJ1-3
CDR3aa: CASSPRGPAPYEQYF; CDR3nt: TGTGCCAGCAGCCCGAGAGGGCCAGCACCCTACGAGCAGTACTTC; abundance: .; v_gene: TRBV5-6; d_gene: .; j_gene: TRBJ2-7
CDR3aa: CASSLSLGGAKNIQYF; CDR3nt: TGTGCCAGCAGTTTATCGCTGGGGGGGGCCAAAAACATTCAGTACTTC; abundance: .; v_gene: TRBV28; d_gene: TRBD2; j_gene: TRBJ2-4
CDR3aa: CASSPSGAGGENIQYF; CDR3nt: TGTGCCAGCAGCCCCTCGGGAGCGGGAGGAGAAAACATTCAGTACTTC; abundance: .; v_gene: TRBV28; d_gene: TRBD2; j_gene: TRBJ2-4
CDR3aa: CASSLWATSGAYEQYF; CDR3nt: TGTGCCAGCAGTTTATGGGCGACTAGCGGGGCCTACGAGCAGTACTTC; abundance: .; v_gene: TRBV28; d_gene: TRBD2; j_gene: TRBJ2-7
CDR3aa: CAWSRPELPNNEQFF; CDR3nt: TGTGCCTGGAGTCGCCCGGAGCTCCCTAACAATGAGCAGTTCTTC; abundance: .; v_gene: TRBV30; d_gene: .; j_gene: TRBJ2-1
CDR3aa: CASSGRHEQFF; CDR3nt: TGTGCCAGCAGTGGCAGGCATGAGCAGTTCTTC; abundance: .; v_gene: TRBV2; d_gene: .; j_gene: TRBJ2-1